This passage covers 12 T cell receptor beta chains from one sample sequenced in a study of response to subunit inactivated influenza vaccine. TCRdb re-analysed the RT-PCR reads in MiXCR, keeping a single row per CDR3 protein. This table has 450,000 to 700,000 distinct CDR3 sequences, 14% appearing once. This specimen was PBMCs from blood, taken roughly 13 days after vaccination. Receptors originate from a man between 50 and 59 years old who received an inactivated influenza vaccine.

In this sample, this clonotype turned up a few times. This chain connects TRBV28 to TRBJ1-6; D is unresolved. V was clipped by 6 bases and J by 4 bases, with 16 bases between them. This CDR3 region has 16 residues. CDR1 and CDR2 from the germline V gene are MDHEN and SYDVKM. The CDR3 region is CASSVPLDGYNSPLHF. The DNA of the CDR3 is TGTGCCAGCAGCGTACCGCTAGACGGGTATAATTCACCCCTCCACTTT.

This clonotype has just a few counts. The CDR3 loop is CSARMAGLAHHNEQFF. The CDR3 bases are TGCAGTGCTAGAATGGCGGGACTAGCGCACCACAATGAGCAGTTCTTC. V and J are TRBV20-1 and TRBJ2-1; 10 nucleotides agree with TRBD2. With V trimmed by 2 bases and J by 5 bases, 9 bases remained unmatched. Germline loops: CDR1 DFQATT, CDR2 SNEGSKA (reference sequence). The CDR3 covers 16 residues.

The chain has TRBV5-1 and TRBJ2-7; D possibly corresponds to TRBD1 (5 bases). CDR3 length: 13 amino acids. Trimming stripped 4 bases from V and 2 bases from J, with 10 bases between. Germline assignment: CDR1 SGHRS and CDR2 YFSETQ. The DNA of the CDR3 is TGCGCCAGCAGCGCCACCAGGGCCTACGAGCAGTACTTC. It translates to CASSATRAYEQYF.

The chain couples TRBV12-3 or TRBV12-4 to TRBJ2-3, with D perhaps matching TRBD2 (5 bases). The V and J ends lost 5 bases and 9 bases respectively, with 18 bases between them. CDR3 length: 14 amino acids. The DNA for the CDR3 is TGTGCCAGCAGTCCCTCCGGGGTACCGCACACGCAGTATTTT. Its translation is CASSPSGVPHTQYF.

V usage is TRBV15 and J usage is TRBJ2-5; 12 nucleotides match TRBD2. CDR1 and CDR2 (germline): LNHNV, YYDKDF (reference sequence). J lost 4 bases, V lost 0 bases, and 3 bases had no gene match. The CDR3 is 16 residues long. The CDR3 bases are TGTGCCACCAGCAGAGAAACTAGCGGGGGGCTAGAGACCCAGTACTTC. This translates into CATSRETSGGLETQYF.

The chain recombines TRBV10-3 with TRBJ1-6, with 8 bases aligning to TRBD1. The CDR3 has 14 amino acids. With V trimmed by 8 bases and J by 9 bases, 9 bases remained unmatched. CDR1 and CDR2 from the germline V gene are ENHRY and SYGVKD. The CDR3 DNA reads TGTGCCATCGGGACTAGGCAGGGGGCTTCACCCCTCCACTTT. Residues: CAIGTRQGASPLHF.

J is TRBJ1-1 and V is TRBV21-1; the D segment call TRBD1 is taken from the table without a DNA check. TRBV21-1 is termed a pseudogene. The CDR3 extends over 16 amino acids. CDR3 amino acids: CASSRHGATMNTEAFF. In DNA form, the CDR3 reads TGTGCCAGCAGCAGGCATGGGGCAACGATGAACACTGAAGCTTTCTTT.

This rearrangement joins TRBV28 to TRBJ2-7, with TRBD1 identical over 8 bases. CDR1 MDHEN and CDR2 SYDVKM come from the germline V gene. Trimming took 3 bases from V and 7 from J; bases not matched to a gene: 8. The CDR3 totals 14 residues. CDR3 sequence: CASSFPDRGGEQYF. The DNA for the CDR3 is TGTGCCAGCAGTTTCCCAGACAGGGGTGGGGAGCAGTACTTC.

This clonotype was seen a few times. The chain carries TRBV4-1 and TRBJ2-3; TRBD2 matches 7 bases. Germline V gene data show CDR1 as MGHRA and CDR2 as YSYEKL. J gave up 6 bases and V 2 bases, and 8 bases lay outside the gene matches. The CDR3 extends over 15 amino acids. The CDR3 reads CASSQTGLPPDTQYF. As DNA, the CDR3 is TGCGCCAGCAGCCAAACGGGACTACCGCCGGATACGCAGTATTTT.

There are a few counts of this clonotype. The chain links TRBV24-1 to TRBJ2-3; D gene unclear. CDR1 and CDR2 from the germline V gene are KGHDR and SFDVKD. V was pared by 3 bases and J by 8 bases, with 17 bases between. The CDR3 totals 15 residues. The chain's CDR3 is CATSDPKGRSATQYF. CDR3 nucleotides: TGTGCCACCAGTGATCCGAAGGGTAGGTCGGCTACGCAGTATTTT.

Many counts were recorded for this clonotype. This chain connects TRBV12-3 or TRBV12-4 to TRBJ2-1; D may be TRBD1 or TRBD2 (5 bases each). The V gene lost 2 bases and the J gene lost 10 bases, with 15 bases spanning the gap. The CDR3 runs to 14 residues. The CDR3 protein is CASSLRTRREEQFF. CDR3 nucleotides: TGTGCCAGCAGTTTACGGACTCGCAGGGAGGAGCAGTTCTTC.

The CDR3 DNA sequence: TGTGCCAGCAGCTTAGGGTCGAGCGGGAGATGGGGTACAGATACGCAGTATTTT. This gives the protein CASSLGSSGRWGTDTQYF. The chain recombines TRBV11-1 with TRBJ2-3, with 8 bases lining up with TRBD2. Germline V CDR1 and CDR2: SGHAT, FQDESV (reference sequence). The J segment lost 3 bases and the V segment lost 1 base, leaving 12 bases of the junction unmatched. The CDR3 has 18 residues.